The entry below gives a single TCR beta chain sequence along with its context. Its antigen target is currently unknown. No per-base quality is available; no much larger clone lies one base away. This entry is derived from a study of CD4 T cells in relation to SARS-CoV-2 and coronaviruses (TCRdb year 2021). With respect to the entire study: Across all 12 patients in the full convalescent cohort, ages ranged from about 21 to 75 years, with a median of 38. A different, Illumina-based TCR-beta assay was used to sequence expansion assays from other donors in the study. At the level of individual TCR clonotypes, the study measured memory CD4+ T cell crossreactivity between SARS-CoV-2 spike protein and common cold coronavirus spike proteins. HLA restriction was mapped for shared crossreactive spike epitopes using patient-derived lymphoblastoid cell lines. The Adaptive Biotechnologies TCR-sequencing kit was used for samples from a few pre-COVID donors and for the naive versus memory experiments, whereas the other data were Illumina-based. The approximately 12 convalescent patients included 8 males and 4 females; two subjects were Hispanic. Points the paper makes about the study in general: Naive versus memory sequencing indicated that memory recall responses, rather than primary responses primed during culture, are detected by the assay. No donor contributed both pre-pandemic and post-infection samples, which limited tracing the source of pre-existing responses. Compared with monoreactive clones, crossreactive clones had significantly weaker SARS-CoV-2-driven expansion, a result consistent with antigenic imprinting. The study was constrained by small numbers of patients and of tested TCRs. Roughly 60% of donors had memory CD4+ clonotypes that crossrecognized SARS-CoV-2 and at least one common cold coronavirus spike. Since the crossreactivity analysis centred on spike protein, crossreactivity against other viral proteins was not assessed.

To separate naive from memory CD4+ T cells, cryopreserved PBMCs first underwent CD4 enrichment and then EasySep naive CD4+ T cell enrichment. PBMCs were isolated from leukapheresis product or whole blood by Ficoll-Paque PLUS gradient centrifugation. PBMCs were either cryopreserved at -140 degrees C or used fresh in the expansion assay. The QIAamp Micro DNA Kit was used to extract genomic DNA from the CD4+ T cells. Uncultured naive and memory CD4+ T cell DNA received deep-resolution immunoSEQ TCR-beta sequencing. In the authors' own workflow: Preprocessing removed nonproductive sequences and CDR3s not starting with C, not ending with F or W, or shorter than 7 amino acids. Cultured and uncultured naive and memory CD4+ repertoires were searched for previously identified spike- and CEF-reactive CDR3s. Pairwise Levenshtein distance, computed with the stringdist R package after three terminal residues were trimmed from each end, was used as the measure of CDR3 homology. In its TCRdb copy, this immuneACCESS table keeps in-frame sequences only and misses some clones. Where compared with another copy, unresolved V genes explain less than half of these, and the others have no known cause. Clonal size and the V and J genes are those of that table, whereas D and trimming came from the DNA. This sample lists about 37,000 clones; approximately 85% were detected once. The ten largest clones take up over 3% of the sample.

As encoded in the germline V gene (reference sequence), CDR1 is PRHDT while CDR2 is FYEKMQ. V has 2 bases trimmed and J has 2 bases trimmed; junction bases matching no gene number 12. The CDR3 runs 17 amino acids, cysteine and phenylalanine included. CDR3 DNA only is kept here, 51 bases in frame from base 1. The sample comprised memory CD4+ T cells from PBMCs. Explained via the paper, the cell subset or site label denotes: memory (non-naive) CD4+ T cells. This clonotype was sampled from an adult with COVID-19. The chain links TRBV13 with TRBJ2-7; 7 bases in the junction line up with TRBD2. At the DNA level, the sequence is TGTGCCAGCAGCTTATCTGGTGGGGCGGGAGTGGCCTACGAGCAGTACTTC. Its amino acids are CASSLSGGAGVAYEQYF.